Below, 25 T cell receptor beta chains from the same sample are listed, as sequenced in a study of blood T cell repertoires in COVID-19. The protocol was immunoSEQ multiplex PCR, while the TCRdb copy is restricted to in-frame clones and leaves out a portion. Of more than 200,000 clones listed, roughly 91% were seen once; the top ten hold roughly 3.7%. The sequencing input was PBMCs or T cells enriched from blood (not recorded which). The source is a woman aged 25 to 39 who had recovered from COVID-19.

The chain couples TRBV18 to TRBJ1-1, with D maybe TRBD1 (6 bases). The CDR3 has 14 residues. Germline loops: CDR1 KGHSH, CDR2 LQKENI. Trimming left V 3 bases short and J 5 bases short, with 13 bases between. CDR3 residues: CASSPLQGLTEAFF. The CDR3 coding sequence is TGTGCCAGCTCACCGTTACAGGGTTTGACTGAAGCTTTCTTT.

This clone was observed a few times. This rearrangement joins TRBV30 to TRBJ2-5; TRBD2 agrees at 10 bases. The germline gives CDR1 GTSNPN, CDR2 SVGIG (reference sequence). V lost 3 bases and J lost 5; bases outside the gene matches: 9. The CDR3 length is 15 residues. The CDR3 protein is CAWRSLAGVPETQYF. CDR3 nucleotide sequence: TGTGCCTGGAGGTCCCTAGCGGGAGTACCCGAGACCCAGTACTTC.

The genes are TRBV30 and TRBJ1-1; D ambiguous. The germline CDR1 and CDR2 sequences are GTSNPN and SVGIG (reference sequence). V lost 1 base, J lost 8 bases, and 8 bases lay in between. This CDR3 comprises 11 residues. In nucleotides, the CDR3 is TGTGCCTGGAGTGGGACGGGGGAAGCTTTCTTT. Protein sequence: CAWSGTGEAFF.

This CDR3 is CASSLGNRGDGNQPQHF. The CDR3 bases are TGTGCCAGCAGCTTGGGAAACCGGGGGGACGGCAATCAGCCCCAGCATTTT. The chain carries TRBV5-4 and TRBJ1-5, with D maybe TRBD1 (5 bases). V gave up 0 bases and J gave up 2 bases, with 15 bases separating them. Per germline, CDR1 SGHNT and CDR2 YYREEE (reference sequence). The CDR3 consists of 17 residues.

The V and J genes are TRBV7-9 and TRBJ2-2; 13 nucleotides agree with TRBD2. CDR3 length: 15 amino acids. Germline values: CDR1 SEHNR, CDR2 FQNEAQ (reference sequence). Unmatched junction bases numbered 4, after V lost 5 bases and J lost 7 bases. Written as DNA, the CDR3 is TGTGCCAGCAGCCGGACTAGCGGGAGAGGCGGGGAGCTGTTTTTT. Amino acid sequence: CASSRTSGRGGELFF.

The V gene is TRBV6-2 or TRBV6-3, the J gene TRBJ1-5; D perhaps matches TRBD1 (5 bases). V lost 2 bases and J lost 1, with 12 bases in between. This CDR3 contains 16 residues. Per the germline V gene, CDR1 is MNHEY and CDR2 is SVGEGT. The CDR3 DNA reads TGTGCCAGCAGTTACGGGACGCGGGGAAGCAATCAGCCCCAGCATTTT. This codes for CASSYGTRGSNQPQHF.

This chain links TRBV27 with TRBJ2-7; 8 bases are a match to TRBD2. The V gene end was trimmed by 9 bases and the J gene end by 3 bases; junction bases not matched to a gene: 28. The CDR3 extends over 20 amino acids. Germline-derived CDR1 and CDR2 are MNHEY and SMNVEV (reference sequence). CDR3 protein: CASLPDRREQRLASSYEQYF. CDR3 coding DNA: TGTGCCAGTTTACCCGACCGCCGAGAACAAAGACTAGCGAGTAGCTACGAGCAGTACTTC.

This clone was seen only once. The chain carries TRBV2 and TRBJ2-7; possible D gene TRBD1, 5 bases. The CDR3 runs 15 residues. Between the trimmed V and J ends, which lost 6 bases and 0 bases, there was a span of 15 bases. CDR1 and CDR2 from the germline V gene are SNHLY and FYNNEI. The CDR3 loop reads CASRAQVTSSYEQYF. The CDR3 DNA follows: TGTGCCAGCAGGGCACAGGTAACGAGCTCCTACGAGCAGTACTTC.

The table lists this clone with a few counts. This CDR3 is CASNTLLRGLANEKLFF. CDR3 DNA sequence: TGTGCCAGCAATACTCTCCTCAGGGGCTTGGCTAATGAAAAACTGTTTTTT. The J gene is TRBJ1-4, the V gene TRBV28, with D possibly matching TRBD1 (6 bases). This CDR3 spans 17 amino acids. The germline CDR1 and CDR2 sequences are MDHEN and SYDVKM. The V end lost 7 bases, the J end lost 3 bases, and 21 bases lay between the germline ends.

CDR3 sequence reads: CASSHWQGEAFF. Written as DNA, the CDR3 is TGTGCCAGCAGTCACTGGCAGGGTGAAGCTTTCTTT. The chain employs TRBV3-1 (or the pseudogene TRBV3-2) and TRBJ1-1; tentative D call: TRBD1 (5 bases). This CDR3 contains 12 residues. With 6 bases removed from V and 7 bases from J, the gap between germline ends came to 12 bases. CDR1 and CDR2 from the germline V gene are LGHDT and YNNKEL (reference sequence).

J is TRBJ1-2 and V is TRBV9, with 8 nucleotides matching TRBD1. The ends lost 4 bases at V and 7 bases at J; junction bases unmatched: 9. The length of the CDR3 is 14 residues. Per the germline V gene, CDR1 is SGDLS and CDR2 is YYNGEE. This CDR3 reads CASSFTGGPSGYTF. For the CDR3, the DNA is TGTGCCAGCAGCTTTACAGGGGGTCCCTCTGGCTACACCTTC.

This chain connects TRBV25-1 to TRBJ1-4; the D gene is possibly TRBD1 (5 bases). This CDR3 has 15 amino acids. Germline V gives CDR1 MGHDK, CDR2 SYGVNS. The V end lost 4 bases, the J end lost 3 bases, and 12 bases lay between the germline ends. In nucleotides, the CDR3 is TGTGCCAGCAGTGCCGGATCGGGGGCTAATGAAAAACTGTTTTTT. This encodes CASSAGSGANEKLFF.

This clone was observed once. The J gene is TRBJ2-7, the V gene TRBV19, with D hard to call. Germline V gene sequence: CDR1 LNHDA, CDR2 SQIVND (reference sequence). The CDR3 has 14 residues. The V gene lost 5 bases and the J gene lost 0 bases, with 11 bases spanning the gap. CDR3 nucleotides: TGTGCCAGTAGTTCTCTCGCGGCCTCCTACGAGCAGTACTTC. Its protein product is CASSSLAASYEQYF.

The chain joins TRBV10-3 to TRBJ2-7; possibly TRBD2 for D (6 bases). CDR1 and CDR2 from the germline V gene are ENHRY and SYGVKD. This CDR3 has 13 residues. V lost 8 bases and J 5 bases, leaving 16 bases between the germline ends. CDR3 nucleotides: TGTGCCATCCGGGAGAACGGAGTGGACGAGCAGTACTTC. Amino acid sequence: CAIRENGVDEQYF.

This chain links TRBV6-2 or TRBV6-3 with TRBJ1-5, with D possibly matching TRBD1 (6 bases). The CDR3 loop spans 16 amino acids. Trimming removed 2 bases at V and 0 bases at J, with 11 bases between. CDR1 is MNHEY and CDR2 is SVGEGT in the germline V gene. The CDR3 loop is CASSYKGRGSNQPQHF. The CDR3 DNA reads TGTGCCAGCAGTTACAAGGGCAGGGGTAGCAATCAGCCCCAGCATTTT.

The V call is TRBV2, the J call TRBJ1-5, with a possible D match to TRBD1 (6 bases). Trimming took off 4 bases at V and 0 bases at J, with 10 bases between the two ends. The CDR3 totals 15 residues. CDR1 and CDR2 from the germline V gene are SNHLY and FYNNEI. The CDR3 sequence is CASSAGTHSNQPQHF. CDR3 nucleotide sequence: TGTGCCAGCAGTGCCGGGACACATAGCAATCAGCCCCAGCATTTT.

The genes are TRBV11-2 and TRBJ2-7, with 11 bases lining up with TRBD2. The CDR3 is 16 residues long. V gave up 0 bases and J gave up 2 bases; unmatched junction bases: 3. Germline lookup yields CDR1 SGHAT and CDR2 FQNNGV. Here the CDR3 reads CASSLDGLAGTYEQYF. For the CDR3, the DNA is TGTGCCAGCAGCTTAGATGGACTAGCGGGTACCTACGAGCAGTACTTC.

This clone showed up just a few times. The chain recombines TRBV7-9 with TRBJ2-3; the D gene is possibly TRBD2 (5 bases). The CDR3 totals 15 residues. V was cut by 5 bases and J by 6 bases, with 18 bases left in between. Germline lookup yields CDR1 SEHNR and CDR2 FQNEAQ (reference sequence). The CDR3 sequence is CASSLVEGVGDTQYF. The CDR3 bases are TGTGCCAGCAGCCTGGTAGAGGGTGTCGGGGATACGCAGTATTTT.

This clone is a singleton in its sample. V usage is TRBV3-1 (or the pseudogene TRBV3-2) and J usage is TRBJ2-1, with a weak D call TRBD2 (5 bases). Per germline, CDR1 LGHDT and CDR2 YNNKEL (reference sequence). The ends were cut back, 1 base at V and 15 bases at J, with 16 bases in the middle. The CDR3 extends over 13 amino acids. The DNA for the CDR3 is TGTGCCAGCAGCCAAGGCTTACGGGATAATTCGTTCTTC. This codes for CASSQGLRDNSFF.

The chain recombines TRBV4-3 with TRBJ1-2; D possibly corresponds to TRBD1 (5 bases). V was pared by 0 bases and J by 3 bases, with 17 bases between. Germline V gene sequence: CDR1 LGHNA, CDR2 YSLEER. The CDR3 is made up of 17 amino acids. The CDR3 here is CASSQELIAGIDYGYTF. The CDR3 nucleotides are TGCGCCAGCAGCCAAGAATTAATCGCAGGGATAGACTATGGCTACACCTTC.

The rearrangement links TRBV13 to TRBJ1-2; no firm D call. The germline V gene has CDR1 PRHDT and CDR2 FYEKMQ (reference sequence). There are 14 residues in the CDR3. The V gene lost 2 bases and the J gene lost 7 bases, with 14 bases spanning the gap. CDR3 coding DNA: TGTGCCAGCAGCTTATGGGGAGGGAAAGGTGGCTACACCTTC. Protein: CASSLWGGKGGYTF.

CDR3 coding DNA: TGTGCCAGCAGCTGGGGGAGGGGCATCTACGAGCAGTACTTC. Protein sequence: CASSWGRGIYEQYF. The chain uses TRBV5-6 and TRBJ2-7, with 7 bases fitting TRBD2. V was pared by 3 bases and J by 3 bases, with 6 bases of the junction left unmatched. The germline V gene encodes CDR1 SGHDT and CDR2 YYEEEE. The CDR3 covers 14 residues.

A few counts support this clone. The chain links TRBV7-9 to TRBJ1-1; tentative D call: TRBD1 (6 bases). V dropped 4 bases and J dropped 1 base, with 19 bases sitting between them. There are 17 residues in the CDR3. The germline V gene has CDR1 SEHNR and CDR2 FQNEAQ (reference sequence). DNA for the CDR3: TGTGCCAGCAGCTGGGTAAACAGGGCGTGGAAGAACACTGAAGCTTTCTTT. This gives the protein CASSWVNRAWKNTEAFF.

This clone has just one count. The rearrangement uses TRBV20-1 and TRBJ2-1; no reliable D call. V was shortened by 5 bases and J by 5 bases, with 4 bases between the two germline ends. Germline CDR1 DFQATT, CDR2 SNEGSKA (reference sequence). This CDR3 has 10 amino acids. In DNA, the CDR3 is TGCAGTGCTGGGCACAATGAGCAGTTCTTC. This codes for CSAGHNEQFF.

CDR3 DNA: TGCGCCAGCAGTCGGATGACATTGGGACAGGGAACAGGCAATGAGCAGTTCTTC. Protein sequence: CASSRMTLGQGTGNEQFF. This rearrangement joins TRBV23-1 to TRBJ2-1; 9 bases line up with TRBD1. TRBV23-1 is identified as an open reading frame with a role that is uncertain. This CDR3 has 18 residues. Trimming took 4 bases from V and 6 from J; bases not matched to a gene: 16.